These T cell receptor beta chains were read from a single sample in a study of cytomegalovirus exposure and HLA in healthy donors. Method: immunoSEQ multiplex PCR; TCRdb's copy keeps in-frame clones and lacks some. The table shows 250,000 to 350,000 clones, with more than 80% occurring only once. Sequencing used PBMCs. These receptors were collected from a middle-aged man in good health and CMV-seropositive. The CDR3 runs from the conserved cysteine through the conserved F or W. D genes are given only for firm matches. For some rows the clone size is stated as once, few or many, or as a class when expanded; others skip it.

>TRBJ1-1|.|.|TRBV4-2
TGTGCCAGCAGCCTCCGAGGGGGGGGACCCACTGAAGCTTTCTTT
CASSLRGGGPTEAFF
>TRBJ2-3|.|TRBD1|TRBV5-1
TGCGCCAGCAGCTTGGGACAGGGGGCAGATACGCAGTATTTT
CASSLGQGADTQYF
>TRBJ2-5|.|TRBD2|TRBV9
TGTGCCAGCAGCGTAGTTCCTAGCGGGGGGGCAGAGACCCAGTACTTC
CASSVVPSGGAETQYF
>TRBJ2-3|.|TRBD1|TRBV28
TGTGCCAGCATCCTATACAGGGGGCTCGCAGATACGCAGTATTTT
CASILYRGLADTQYF
>TRBJ2-1|.|.|TRBV14
TGTGCCAGCAGCCAAGCCCTGGCGGGAAATGAGCAGTTCTTC
CASSQALAGNEQFF
>TRBJ2-2|.|TRBD1|TRBV5-1
TGCGCCAGCAGCGAGGGGACAGAAAACACCGGGGAGCTGTTTTTT
CASSEGTENTGELFF
>TRBJ2-3|.|TRBD2|TRBV19
TGTGCCAGTAGTACCGGACTAGTCTTTACCACAGATACGCAGTATTTT
CASSTGLVFTTDTQYF
>TRBJ2-1|.|TRBD2|TRBV19
TGTGCCAGTAGTGGGGATAGCGGGACCCGGGGTTACAATGAGCAGTTCTTC
CASSGDSGTRGYNEQFF
>TRBJ1-5|.|.|TRBV9
TGTGCCAGCAGCGTAACCGGAGTGCCCAATCAGCCCCAGCATTTT
CASSVTGVPNQPQHF
>TRBJ1-5|.|.|TRBV27
TGTGCCAGCAGGCCGACCCAGGGTCGTAATCAGCCCCAGCATTTT
CASRPTQGRNQPQHF
>TRBJ1-2|.|TRBD1|TRBV19
TGTGCCAGTAGGCACAGGGGATCTCAGTATGGCTACACCTTC
CASRHRGSQYGYTF
>TRBJ2-3|.|TRBD1|TRBV28
TGTGCCAGCAGTTTATATGGGACAGGCCCCCGAGCCGCTACGCAGTATTTT
CASSLYGTGPRAATQYF
>TRBJ2-7|once|TRBD1|TRBV7-2
TGTGCCAGCAGCTCCCGGACAGGGGGCTACGAGCAGTACTTC
CASSSRTGGYEQYF
>TRBJ2-2|.|TRBD1|TRBV28
TGTGCCAGCAGTTTAAGACAGGGAGTACGGAACACCGGGGAGCTGTTTTTT
CASSLRQGVRNTGELFF
>TRBJ1-2|.|TRBD1|TRBV28
TGTGCCAGCAGTTTCCAGCGACAGGGGGCAAACTATGGCTACACCTTC
CASSFQRQGANYGYTF
>TRBJ2-7|.|.|TRBV10-1
TGCGCCAGCAGCGAAAGACGGGACAACCGATCCTCCTACGAGCAGTACTTC
CASSERRDNRSSYEQYF
>TRBJ2-1|.|.|TRBV4-1
TGCGCCAGCAGCCAAGTAGAAAATGAGCAGTTCTTC
CASSQVENEQFF
>TRBJ1-3|.|.|TRBV18
TGTGCCAGCCCCCGTGGAAACACCATATATTTT
CASPRGNTIYF
>TRBJ2-1|.|TRBD2|TRBV5-5
TGTGCCAGCAGCTTGACTAGCGGGGACCACAATGAGCAGTTCTTC
CASSLTSGDHNEQFF
>TRBJ1-6|.|.|TRBV6-5
TGTGCCAGCAGTCGGACGGGAGGCGAAGATTCACCCCTCCACTTT
CASSRTGGEDSPLHF
>TRBJ1-4|.|.|TRBV5-4
TGTGCCAGCAGCTTAACCGGTGAAAAACTGTTTTTT
CASSLTGEKLFF
>TRBJ2-5|.|TRBD2|TRBV5-6
TGTGCCAGCAGCTCCTCTAGCGGGAGGTACCAAGAGACCCAGTACTTC
CASSSSSGRYQETQYF
>TRBJ2-1|.|.|TRBV5-4
TGTGCCAGCAAGAGTGCGGAGGGCCCCTACAATGAGCAGTTCTTC
CASKSAEGPYNEQFF
>TRBJ2-7|.|TRBD2|TRBV4-2
TGTGCCAGCAGCCAAGAAGTGCTAGCGGGAGTCCGCGAGCAGTACTTC
CASSQEVLAGVREQYF
>TRBJ2-7|.|.|TRBV7-6
TGTGCCAGCAGCAGAGCGGGTACCCACTACGAGCAGTACTTC
CASSRAGTHYEQYF
>TRBJ1-2|.|.|TRBV25-1
TGTGCCAGCAGTTCGCGAGGGATCGGCTACACCTTC
CASSSRGIGYTF
>TRBJ1-1|.|TRBD1|TRBV6-6
TGTGCCAGCAGTTACTCGACAGGGCGAACTGAAGCTTTCTTT
CASSYSTGRTEAFF
>TRBJ2-1|.|.|TRBV5-1
TGCGCCAGCAGCGTAGCCTACAATGAGCAGTTCTTC
CASSVAYNEQFF
>TRBJ2-7|few|.|TRBV7-2
TGTGCCAGCAGCTTAGATCTAGGCGGGATGAGCTCCTACGAGCAGTACTTC
CASSLDLGGMSSYEQYF
>TRBJ2-1|.|TRBD1|TRBV27
TGTGCCAGCAGTTTACCACGGCAGGGGGCCTACAATGAGCAGTTCTTC
CASSLPRQGAYNEQFF
>TRBJ2-3|few|.|TRBV4-3
TGCGCCAGCAGCCAAGGCAGAAACACAGATACGCAGTATTTT
CASSQGRNTDTQYF
>TRBJ1-1|few|TRBD1|TRBV29-1
TGCAGCACCCGACAGGGAGCCACTGAAGCTTTCTTT
CSTRQGATEAFF
>TRBJ2-7|once|.|TRBV4-1
TGCGCCAGCAGCCAAGCCCACCCGGGGGTTAGCTCCTACGAGCAGTACTTC
CASSQAHPGVSSYEQYF
>TRBJ2-3|.|.|TRBV27
TGTGCCAGCAGTTTAGGGGGGACTCCCCCAGATACGCAGTATTTT
CASSLGGTPPDTQYF
>TRBJ2-1|.|.|TRBV14
TGTGCCAGCAGCCAAGATCTTGTAAATGAGCAGTTCTTC
CASSQDLVNEQFF
>TRBJ2-1|.|TRBD2|TRBV7-3
TGTGCCAGCAGCTCGCAAAAGCGGGGCTACAATGAGCAGTTCTTC
CASSSQKRGYNEQFF
>TRBJ2-7|.|TRBD1|TRBV7-9
TGTGCCAGCAGCGACCGGGACAGGGTGTACGAGCAGTACTTC
CASSDRDRVYEQYF
>TRBJ2-3|.|.|TRBV6-6
TGTGCCAGCAGTTATGTGGGAGCTGGTACAGATACGCAGTATTTT
CASSYVGAGTDTQYF
>TRBJ2-7|.|.|TRBV7-9
TGTTCCAGCAGCTCAGCCGGACTACCAAATCCCTACGAGCAGTACTTC
CSSSSAGLPNPYEQYF
>TRBJ2-3|once|.|TRBV7-9
TGTTCCAGCGAGCTGGGGGGAGATACGCAGTATTTT
CSSELGGDTQYF
>TRBJ1-1|.|.|TRBV7-9
TGTGCCAGCAGCTTATCCCCGGGGGCTGAAGCTTTCTTT
CASSLSPGAEAFF
>TRBJ2-7|.|.|TRBV29-1
TGCAGCGTTGAAGAATCCGGGAATGCCTACGAGCAGTACTTC
CSVEESGNAYEQYF
>TRBJ2-5|.|TRBD1|TRBV5-4
TGTGCCAGCAGCTTACAGGGGGCTGGGGAGACCCAGTACTTC
CASSLQGAGETQYF
>TRBJ2-1|.|TRBD1|TRBV5-1
TGCGCCAGCAGCAAGGGACAGGACTACAATGAGCAGTTCTTC
CASSKGQDYNEQFF
>TRBJ2-3|.|.|TRBV19
TGTGCCAGTAAGGACAGGGGACTAGTGACAGATACGCAGTATTTT
CASKDRGLVTDTQYF
>TRBJ2-7|.|TRBD2|TRBV13
TGTGCCAGCAGCTACCGCCGGGGGGACCACGAGCAGTACTTC
CASSYRRGDHEQYF
>TRBJ2-1|.|.|TRBV2
TGTGCCAGCAGCGGAACAGACTCCTACAATGAGCAGTTCTTC
CASSGTDSYNEQFF
>TRBJ1-2|once|TRBD1|TRBV5-1
TGCGCCAGCAGCTTCAGACAGGGGGACTATGGCTACACCTTC
CASSFRQGDYGYTF